These 9 T cell receptor beta chains were all obtained from the same sample, sequenced in a study of CD8+ T cells in alopecia areata. Isolated RNA was reverse transcribed into cDNA used as the sequencing template. Some clones are missing from TCRdb's copy, which holds only in-frame ones; the method was immunoSEQ multiplex PCR. The table lists 1,500 to 2,000 clones, with no singletons. Time point noted: mouse skin at time of skin grafting. Sequencing was performed on skin, taken at week 0. These receptor sequences come from a C3H/HeJ mouse with alopecia areata. MHC haplotype of the strain: H2-k.

In its sample, this clone ranks as medium-sized (0.01 to 0.1%). Any gene name here is a mouse gene name. The read terminates 4 residues before the CDR3 end, so the remaining end is supplied by the germline J gene. The chain carries TRBV13-3 and TRBJ2-1; 9 bases fit TRBD1. Germline-derived CDR1 and CDR2 are NNHDY and SYVADS. The CDR3 runs to 14 residues. Incomplete CDR3 DNA: TGTGCCAGCAGTGCCGGGACAGGGCGGACT. Translated, it gives CASSAGTGRT. In full, the CDR3 is CASSAGTGRTEQFF.

This clone is classed as medium-sized. Any gene name here is a mouse gene name. Sequencing ends 4 residues short of the CDR3 end; the germline J gene provides the rest. The chain links TRBV14 to TRBJ2-1; D unresolved. This CDR3 has 13 residues. V lost 7 bases, J lost 1 base, and 9 bases lay in between. Germline CDR1 SGHDT, CDR2 FRDEAV. The sequenced part of the CDR3 DNA is TGTGCCAGCCCGAACAGAAACTATGCT. Translated: CASPNRNYA. The full-length CDR3 reads as CASPNRNYAEQFF. Looking up the rest from reference TRBV14 and TRBJ2-1 gives the full variable domain: EAGVTQSPRYAVLQEGQAVSFWCDPISGHDTLYWYQQPRDQGPQLLVYFRDEAVIDNSQLPSDRFSAVRPKGTNSTLKIQSAKQGDTATYLCASPNRNYAEQFFGPGTRLTVL.

This clone was found many times. Genes here carry mouse names. The read finishes 3 residues shy of the CDR3 end, and the germline J gene is used to complete it. The chain carries TRBV29 and TRBJ1-6, with 8 bases that match TRBD1. TRBJ1-6 is annotated as an ORF whose role is uncertain. V shed 2 bases and J 3 bases; nucleotides not matched to a gene: 3. The CDR3 extends over 16 amino acids. Germline CDR1 MSHET, CDR2 SYDVDS. CDR3 region: CASSLRTGGYNSPLYF. Incomplete CDR3 DNA: TGTGCTAGCAGTTTAAGAACAGGGGGCTATAATTCGCCC.

This clone qualifies as medium-sized. These gene names are mouse names. From the germline J gene comes the end of the CDR3, since the read stops 4 residues before it. The chain links TRBV19 to TRBJ2-5; 12 bases fit TRBD1. This CDR3 spans 14 amino acids. Per the germline V gene, CDR1 is FNHDT and CDR2 is SITEND (reference sequence). The CDR3 protein is CASSGDRGLDTQYF. CDR3 DNA (partial): TGTGCCAGCAGTGGGGACAGGGGGCTTGAC.

Judged by abundance, this clone is medium-sized. The genes and germline here are from mouse. The CDR3 goes on 4 residues after the read ends, and that part is filled in from the germline J gene. V usage is TRBV13-1 and J usage is TRBJ1-2, with D perhaps TRBD1 (6 bases). The V and J ends lost 2 bases and 4 bases respectively, with 12 bases between them. In germline, CDR1 is NSHNY, CDR2 SYGAGN. The CDR3 is made up of 14 amino acids. The CDR3 sequence is CASSESGVSSDYTF. The DNA read from the CDR3 is TGTGCCAGCAGTGAGTCAGGGGTTAGCTCC.

This clone occurred many times. Germline and genes: mouse. The read ends 4 residues before the CDR3 terminus; that terminus is restored from the germline J gene. J is TRBJ2-5 and V is TRBV13-2, with 9 bases matching TRBD2. The germline V gene has CDR1 NNHNN and CDR2 SYGAGS (reference sequence). Trimming removed 4 bases from V and 1 base from J; junction bases left unmatched: 4. The CDR3 spans 15 residues. The CDR3 DNA, read in part, is TGTGCCAGCGGTTGGTGGGGGGGCGACCAAGAC. This gives the protein CASGWWGGDQD. The complete CDR3 protein is CASGWWGGDQDTQYF.

This clone qualifies as medium-sized. All gene names here are mouse names. The read finishes 4 residues shy of the CDR3 end, and the germline J gene is used to complete it. This rearrangement joins TRBV17 to TRBJ1-2; D remains ambiguous. Germline assignment: CDR1 MNHDT and CDR2 YYDKIL. The CDR3 extends over 13 amino acids. The V end was cut by 0 bases, the J end by 2 bases, with 4 bases between. CDR3 in amino acids: CASSRDGNSDYTF. The covered CDR3 bases are TGTGCTAGCAGTAGAGATGGGAACTCC.

This clone rates as medium-sized. Each gene name is a mouse one. The CDR3 goes on 4 residues after the read ends, and that part is filled in from the germline J gene. The chain recombines TRBV19 with TRBJ2-3; weak D call: TRBD1 (5 bases). From germline, CDR1 is FNHDT and CDR2 SITEND (reference sequence). V was pared by 7 bases and J by 1 base, with 13 bases between. The length of the CDR3 is 14 residues. CDR3 sequence: CASAPREGAETLYF. The CDR3 bases that were read are TGTGCCAGCGCCCCCAGGGAGGGTGCAGAA.

This clone counts as medium-sized. Gene names and germline refer to mouse. The CDR3 extends 4 residues past the end of the read, so its final part is completed from the germline J gene. This chain links TRBV17 with TRBJ2-7, with D possibly being TRBD2 (6 bases). This CDR3 region has 15 residues. Trimming cost V 0 bases and J 0 bases, with 9 bases left between them. Germline V gene data show CDR1 as MNHDT and CDR2 as YYDKIL. The DNA read from the CDR3 is TGTGCTAGCAGTAGAGATCTGGGGCACTCCTAT. Translated, it gives CASSRDLGHSY. The entire CDR3 protein is CASSRDLGHSYEQYF.